One and the same sample provided the 25 T cell receptor beta chains below, sequenced in a study of blood T cell repertoires in COVID-19. Measured with immunoSEQ multiplex PCR; TCRdb has only the in-frame clones, and not every one. The sample carries tens of thousands of clones, roughly 70% recorded once. The sample comprised peripheral blood. These receptors all stem from a man in his 70s with COVID-19, enrolled during active disease.

The rearrangement links TRBV6-2 or TRBV6-3 to TRBJ2-2; D is ambiguous. Germline CDR1 is MNHEY and CDR2 is SVGEGT. The length of the CDR3 is 13 residues. Trimming stripped 3 bases from V and 6 bases from J, with 8 bases between. In DNA, the CDR3 is TGTGCCAGCAGTTATGGGCAGGCCGGGGAGCTGTTTTTT. Its protein is CASSYGQAGELFF.

This clone was recorded only once. The V gene is TRBV4-1, the J gene TRBJ2-3; 13 positions match TRBD2. The trim removed 2 bases at V and 4 bases at J, leaving 3 bases unmatched. CDR1 MGHRA and CDR2 YSYEKL come from the germline V gene. The CDR3 contains 16 residues. CDR3 region: CASSQQLAGGADTQYF. CDR3 DNA sequence: TGCGCCAGCAGCCAACAACTAGCGGGAGGGGCAGATACGCAGTATTTT.

The rearrangement links TRBV7-2 to TRBJ2-2, with D possibly TRBD1 on 5 matching bases. Trimming shortened V by 6 bases and J by 7 bases, and 12 bases separated the two germline ends. There are 13 residues in the CDR3. Germline V lookup: CDR1 SGHTA, CDR2 FQGNSA. DNA of the CDR3: TGTGCCAGCAGTACCCAGGGTGTCGGGGAGCTGTTTTTT. Amino acids: CASSTQGVGELFF.

The chain has TRBV7-8 and TRBJ2-5; 11 nucleotides agree with TRBD1. This CDR3 is 15 amino acids long. The J segment lost 7 bases and the V segment lost 1 base, leaving 5 bases of the junction unmatched. Germline CDR1 is SGHVS and CDR2 is FQNEAQ. The CDR3 is CASSLGTGGAGTQYF. CDR3 coding DNA: TGTGCCAGCAGCTTAGGGACAGGGGGCGCCGGGACCCAGTACTTC.

This clone was seen repeatedly, ten times or more. V is TRBV5-5 and J is TRBJ1-3; the D gene is possibly TRBD1 (6 bases). V gave up 1 base and J gave up 4 bases, with 12 bases separating them. This CDR3 has 15 residues. Germline CDR1 SGHKS, CDR2 YYEKEE (reference sequence). CDR3 DNA sequence: TGTGCCAGCAGCTTGAACAGGGCACACGGAAACACCATATATTTT. It translates to CASSLNRAHGNTIYF.

The count of this clone is one. The genes are TRBV6-5 and TRBJ1-6; no clear D gene. Germline CDR1 MNHEY, CDR2 SVGAGI. CDR3 length equals 13 residues. The V and J ends lost 6 bases and 8 bases respectively, with 11 bases between them. In nucleotides, the CDR3 is TGTGCCAGCAGAACAGCCCTGGATTCACCCCTCCACTTT. It yields the protein CASRTALDSPLHF.

V usage is TRBV11-2 and J usage is TRBJ2-7; 8 nucleotides align to TRBD1. The CDR3 is made up of 14 amino acids. Per germline, CDR1 SGHAT and CDR2 FQNNGV. With 4 bases clipped from V and 6 bases from J, the junction kept 8 bases outside the gene matches. CDR3 region: CASSWRQGFGEQYF. As DNA, the CDR3 is TGTGCCAGCAGCTGGAGACAGGGGTTTGGCGAGCAGTACTTC.

V gene TRBV6-2 or TRBV6-3 combines with J gene TRBJ2-2; TRBD2 matches 9 bases. The CDR3 is 16 amino acids. Per the germline V gene, CDR1 is MNHEY and CDR2 is SVGEGT. V lost 4 bases to trimming and J lost 8 bases; unmatched junction nucleotides: 11. The CDR3 loop is CASSFPRLAAAGELFF. Written as DNA, the CDR3 is TGTGCCAGCAGTTTCCCCAGACTAGCGGCCGCGGGGGAGCTGTTTTTT.

This clone was observed a single time. V is TRBV6-5 and J is TRBJ1-5; 10 bases agree with TRBD1. From germline, CDR1 is MNHEY and CDR2 SVGAGI. The CDR3 spans 13 residues. Trimming took 8 bases from V and 6 from J; bases not matched to a gene: 4. The CDR3 DNA reads as TGTGCCAGCCGACAGGGGGCCGGTCAGCCCCAGCATTTT. Its protein product is CASRQGAGQPQHF.

V gene TRBV4-1 combines with J gene TRBJ2-7; the match to TRBD1 covers 7 bases. Germline-derived CDR1 and CDR2 are MGHRA and YSYEKL. V gave up 0 bases and J gave up 3 bases; unmatched junction bases: 5. This CDR3 region has 15 residues. The chain's CDR3 is CASSQDRTGDYEQYF. The CDR3 DNA reads as TGCGCCAGCAGCCAAGATAGAACAGGGGACTACGAGCAGTACTTC.

The V gene is TRBV19, the J gene TRBJ2-3, with 8 bases matching TRBD2. V gave up 5 bases and J gave up 1 base; unmatched junction bases: 5. The CDR3 has 15 residues. Germline CDR1 reads LNHDA; CDR2 reads SQIVND (reference sequence). CDR3 region: CASSVMGLGTDTQYF. The CDR3 nucleotides are TGTGCCAGTAGTGTTATGGGACTAGGCACAGATACGCAGTATTTT.

This sequence joins TRBV18 and TRBJ2-7; 8 bases line up with TRBD1. Trimming removed 6 bases from V and 2 bases from J; junction bases left unmatched: 6. Germline CDR1 and CDR2: KGHSH and LQKENI. This CDR3 contains 14 residues. This CDR3 reads CASSTGASTYEQYF. For the CDR3, the DNA is TGTGCCAGCTCGACAGGGGCCAGTACCTACGAGCAGTACTTC. The variable domain in full, with the rest retrieved from reference TRBV18 and TRBJ2-7, is NAGVMQNPRHLVRRRGQEARLRCSPMKGHSHVYWYRQLPEEGLKFMVYLQKENIIDESGMPKERFSAEFPKEGPSILRIQQVVRGDSAAYFCASSTGASTYEQYFGPGTRLTVT.

The count of this clone is one. V gene TRBV9 combines with J gene TRBJ2-1; 11 bases are shared with TRBD2. The CDR3 covers 13 residues. The germline CDR1 and CDR2 sequences are SGDLS and YYNGEE. Trimming removed 2 bases from V and 16 bases from J; junction bases left unmatched: 8. CDR3 protein: CASSVSGGAPVFF. The DNA for the CDR3 is TGTGCCAGCAGCGTTAGCGGGGGGGCCCCTGTATTCTTC.

The V call is TRBV27, the J call TRBJ2-1; TRBD2 aligns across 8 bases. The V segment lost 5 bases and the J segment 2 bases; nucleotides outside the gene matches: 5. The CDR3 totals 15 residues. The germline gives CDR1 MNHEY, CDR2 SMNVEV (reference sequence). DNA of the CDR3: TGTGCCAGCAGTCCGGGACTAGTACCCTACAATGAGCAGTTCTTC. It specifies CASSPGLVPYNEQFF.

V usage is TRBV11-2 and J usage is TRBJ2-1; 9 nucleotides match TRBD2. CDR1 SGHAT and CDR2 FQNNGV come from the germline V gene. After removal of 5 bases from V and 3 bases from J, the junction contained 11 bases not matched to a gene. The CDR3 totals 17 residues. The CDR3 spells CASSPRGGRANYNEQFF. The CDR3 bases are TGTGCCAGCAGCCCCAGAGGCGGGAGGGCGAACTACAATGAGCAGTTCTTC.

The rearrangement joins TRBV5-1 to TRBJ1-1, with D possibly TRBD1 on 5 matching bases. Germline values: CDR1 SGHRS, CDR2 YFSETQ. V was clipped by 2 bases and J by 5 bases, with 13 bases between them. The CDR3 runs 14 residues. The CDR3 here is CASSLNQGGTEAFF. CDR3 in DNA: TGCGCCAGCAGCTTAAATCAGGGAGGGACTGAAGCTTTCTTT.

This chain uses TRBV20-1 with TRBJ1-2; D not certain. With 8 bases removed from V and 4 bases from J, the gap between germline ends came to 11 bases. This CDR3 is built from 11 residues. CDR1 and CDR2 from the germline V gene are DFQATT and SNEGSKA (reference sequence). This CDR3 reads CSLEAVYGYTF. The CDR3 nucleotides read TGCAGTCTAGAGGCGGTCTATGGCTACACCTTC.

The J gene is TRBJ2-6, the V gene TRBV30, with D tentatively TRBD1 (5 bases). The V end was cut by 0 bases, the J end by 1 base, with 13 bases between. CDR3 length: 17 residues. Germline V gives CDR1 GTSNPN, CDR2 SVGIG (reference sequence). CDR3 coding DNA: TGTGCCTGGAGTGTAATGGGGAAGGGGTCTGGGGCCAACGTCCTGACTTTC. The encoded protein is CAWSVMGKGSGANVLTF.

V usage is TRBV3-1 (or the pseudogene TRBV3-2) and J usage is TRBJ2-5; TRBD2 agrees at 9 bases. Looked up from germline, CDR1 is LGHDT and CDR2 is YNNKEL (reference sequence). V lost 1 base to trimming and J lost 2 bases; unmatched junction nucleotides: 2. The CDR3 runs to 15 residues. The CDR3 coding sequence is TGTGCCAGCAGCCAAGCAGGACTAGCGCAAGAGACCCAGTACTTC. Translating it yields CASSQAGLAQETQYF.

This clone was counted a few times. The chain has TRBV3-1 (or the pseudogene TRBV3-2) and TRBJ1-6; the match to TRBD1 covers 7 bases. With 4 bases clipped from V and 6 bases from J, the junction kept 6 bases outside the gene matches. Germline CDR1 LGHDT, CDR2 YNNKEL (reference sequence). The CDR3 covers 15 residues. The CDR3 DNA is TGTGCCAGCAGCCCACAGGGGTCGGGTAATTCACCCCTCCACTTT. This gives the protein CASSPQGSGNSPLHF.

This clone was recorded once. The chain combines TRBV19 with TRBJ2-1; D remains unclear. Germline-derived CDR1 and CDR2 are LNHDA and SQIVND (reference sequence). Trimming shortened V by 5 bases and J by 4 bases, and 15 bases separated the two germline ends. This CDR3 spans 15 amino acids. In DNA form, the CDR3 reads TGTGCCAGTAGTTTCGCGGCTAGTGGGTACAATGAGCAGTTCTTC. This sequence encodes CASSFAASGYNEQFF.

The V call is TRBV3-1 (or the pseudogene TRBV3-2), the J call TRBJ1-6; maybe TRBD1 (5 bases). Germline V gene sequence: CDR1 LGHDT, CDR2 YNNKEL (reference sequence). This CDR3 has 19 residues. V lost 0 bases and J lost 4, with 19 bases in between. The CDR3 DNA follows: TGTGCCAGCAGCCAAGACCAAAGCCAGGGCCAGTATTATAATTCACCCCTCCACTTT. This codes for CASSQDQSQGQYYNSPLHF.

The chain joins TRBV6-1 to TRBJ1-6, with D perhaps matching TRBD1 (5 bases). Deletions cut 3 bases from V and 2 bases from J, with 5 bases between. Germline V gene sequence: CDR1 MNHNS, CDR2 SASEGT. The CDR3 runs 14 residues. The DNA of the CDR3 is TGTGCCAGCAGTGACAGGGCCTATAATTCACCCCTCCACTTT. It encodes CASSDRAYNSPLHF.

The V and J genes are TRBV7-9 and TRBJ2-1, with 9 bases matching TRBD2. The V segment lost 5 bases and the J segment 8 bases; nucleotides outside the gene matches: 10. CDR1 and CDR2 from the germline V gene are SEHNR and FQNEAQ (reference sequence). This CDR3 is built from 15 residues. The CDR3 here is CASSRSGSIRYEQFF. The DNA for the CDR3 is TGTGCCAGCAGCCGTAGCGGGAGTATCCGCTATGAGCAGTTCTTC.

In this sample, this clone turned up once. This chain joins TRBV6-4 and TRBJ2-1; 7 bases are shared with TRBD2. Germline assignment: CDR1 MRHNA and CDR2 SNTAGT. This CDR3 is built from 14 residues. The V and J ends lost 4 bases and 9 bases, in that order; junction bases with no gene match: 9. CDR3 sequence (DNA): TGTGCCAGCAGTGTTACTACTAGCGCTGGTGAGCAGTTCTTC. This gives the protein CASSVTTSAGEQFF.